One TCR beta chain is described in this entry. The PCR was carried out with 60 Vbeta primers and 13 Jbeta primers. Data came from immunoSEQ multiplex PCR; TCRdb stores just in-frame clones and leaves some out. The table includes about 130,000 clones, about 79% detected once. This entry comes from a study of cytomegalovirus exposure and HLA in healthy donors. Per the germline V gene, CDR1 is LNHDA and CDR2 is SQIVND (reference sequence). The CDR3 covers 16 residues. Losses at the gene ends were 4 bases for V and 5 bases for J; bases not matched to a gene: 8. The sequence derives from a man aged 45-65 years in good health and CMV-seronegative. The sample consisted of PBMCs. The V and J genes are TRBV19 and TRBJ1-1, with 12 bases aligning to TRBD1. The CDR3 protein is CASSKGQGALGTEAFF. DNA for the CDR3: TGTGCCAGTAGTAAGGGACAGGGGGCTTTGGGGACTGAAGCTTTCTTT.